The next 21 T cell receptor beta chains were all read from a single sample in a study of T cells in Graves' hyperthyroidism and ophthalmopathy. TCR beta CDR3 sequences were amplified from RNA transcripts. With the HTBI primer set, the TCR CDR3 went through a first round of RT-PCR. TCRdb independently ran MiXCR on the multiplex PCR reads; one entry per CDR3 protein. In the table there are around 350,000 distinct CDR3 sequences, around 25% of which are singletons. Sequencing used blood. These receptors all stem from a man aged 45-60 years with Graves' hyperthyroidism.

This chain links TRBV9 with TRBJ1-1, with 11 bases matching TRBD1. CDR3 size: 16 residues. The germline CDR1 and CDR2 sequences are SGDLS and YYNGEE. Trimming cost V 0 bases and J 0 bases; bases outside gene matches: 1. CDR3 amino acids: CASSVGDRGMNTEAFF. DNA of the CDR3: TGTGCCAGCAGCGTAGGGGACAGGGGGATGAACACTGAAGCTTTCTTT.

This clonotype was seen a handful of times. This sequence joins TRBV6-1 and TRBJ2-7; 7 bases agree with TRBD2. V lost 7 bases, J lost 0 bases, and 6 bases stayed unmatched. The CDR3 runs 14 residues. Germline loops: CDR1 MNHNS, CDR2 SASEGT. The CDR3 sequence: CASKAGLSSYEQYF. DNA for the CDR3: TGTGCCAGCAAAGCGGGACTGAGCTCCTACGAGCAGTACTTC.

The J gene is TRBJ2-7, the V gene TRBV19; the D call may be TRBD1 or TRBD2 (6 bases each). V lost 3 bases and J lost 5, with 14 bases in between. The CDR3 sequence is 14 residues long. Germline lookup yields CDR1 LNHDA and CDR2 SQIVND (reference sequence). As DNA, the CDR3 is TGTGCCAGTAGTATTGCCAGGGGAGGCAACGAGCAGTACTTC. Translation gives CASSIARGGNEQYF.

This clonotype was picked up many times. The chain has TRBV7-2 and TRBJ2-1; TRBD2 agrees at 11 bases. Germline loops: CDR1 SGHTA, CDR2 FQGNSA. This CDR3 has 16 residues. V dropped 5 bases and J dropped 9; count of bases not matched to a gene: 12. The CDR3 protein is CASSPRLAGPQGEQFF. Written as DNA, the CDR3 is TGTGCCAGCAGCCCCAGACTAGCGGGACCTCAGGGTGAGCAGTTCTTC.

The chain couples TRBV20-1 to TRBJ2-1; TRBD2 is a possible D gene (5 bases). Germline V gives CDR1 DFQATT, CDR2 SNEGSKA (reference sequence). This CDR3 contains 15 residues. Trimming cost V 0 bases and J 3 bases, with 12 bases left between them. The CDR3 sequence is CSARDISAGYNEQFF. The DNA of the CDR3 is TGCAGTGCTAGAGATATCAGTGCGGGCTACAATGAGCAGTTCTTC.

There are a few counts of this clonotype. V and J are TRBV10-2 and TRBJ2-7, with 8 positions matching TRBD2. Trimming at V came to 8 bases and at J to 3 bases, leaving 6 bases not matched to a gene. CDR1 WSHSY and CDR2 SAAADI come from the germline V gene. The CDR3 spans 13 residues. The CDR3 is CASEPAGDYEQYF. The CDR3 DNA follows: TGCGCCAGCGAACCAGCGGGGGACTACGAGCAGTACTTC.

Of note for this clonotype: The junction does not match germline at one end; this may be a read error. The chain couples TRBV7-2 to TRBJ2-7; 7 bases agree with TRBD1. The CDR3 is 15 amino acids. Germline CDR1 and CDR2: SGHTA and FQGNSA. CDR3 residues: CASSLTGTSSYEQYF. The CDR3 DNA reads TGCGCCAGCAGCTTGACAGGGACGAGCTCCTACGAGCAGTACTTC.

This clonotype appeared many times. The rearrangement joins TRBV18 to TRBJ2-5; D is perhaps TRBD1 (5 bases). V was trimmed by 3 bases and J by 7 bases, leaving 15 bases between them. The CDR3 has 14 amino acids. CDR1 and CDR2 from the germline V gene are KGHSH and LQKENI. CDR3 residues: CASSPVPQRGTQYF. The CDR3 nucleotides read TGTGCCAGCTCACCGGTTCCCCAAAGGGGGACCCAGTACTTC.

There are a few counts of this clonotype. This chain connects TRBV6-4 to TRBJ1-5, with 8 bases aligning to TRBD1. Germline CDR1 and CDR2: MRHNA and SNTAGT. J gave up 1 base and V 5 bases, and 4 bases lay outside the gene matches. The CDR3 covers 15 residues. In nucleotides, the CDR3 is TGTGCCAGCAGTTCAGGGACAGGCAGCAATCAGCCCCAGCATTTT. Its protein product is CASSSGTGSNQPQHF.

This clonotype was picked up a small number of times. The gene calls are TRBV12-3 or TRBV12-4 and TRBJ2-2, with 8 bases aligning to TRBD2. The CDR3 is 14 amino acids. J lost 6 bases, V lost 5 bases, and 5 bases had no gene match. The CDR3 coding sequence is TGTGCCAGCAGTCCGGGACTAGAGCCCGGGGAGCTGTTTTTT. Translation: CASSPGLEPGELFF.

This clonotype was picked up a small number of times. CDR3 DNA: TGTGCCAGCAGCTTACCCAGTAGTGGGGGTTCTGATGGCTACACCTTC. The encoded protein is CASSLPSSGGSDGYTF. The V and J genes are TRBV7-8 and TRBJ1-2; D possibly corresponds to TRBD1 (5 bases). This CDR3 comprises 16 residues. The germline V and J ends were trimmed by 2 bases and 6 bases, with 19 bases remaining between them. Germline CDR1 and CDR2: SGHVS and FQNEAQ.

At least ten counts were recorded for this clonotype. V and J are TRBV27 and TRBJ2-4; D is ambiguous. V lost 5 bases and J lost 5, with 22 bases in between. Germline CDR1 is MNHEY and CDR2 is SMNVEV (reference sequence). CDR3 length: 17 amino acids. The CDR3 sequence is CASSPKGLWAGENIQYF. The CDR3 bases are TGTGCCAGCAGTCCCAAAGGCTTATGGGCAGGAGAAAACATTCAGTACTTC.

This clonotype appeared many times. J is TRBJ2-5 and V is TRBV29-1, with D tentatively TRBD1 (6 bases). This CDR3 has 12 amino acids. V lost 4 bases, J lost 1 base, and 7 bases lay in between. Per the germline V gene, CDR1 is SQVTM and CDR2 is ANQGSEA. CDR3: CSVGTAQETQYF. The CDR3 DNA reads TGCAGCGTTGGGACAGCCCAAGAGACCCAGTACTTC. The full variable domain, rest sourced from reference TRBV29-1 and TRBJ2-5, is SAVISQKPSRDICQRGTSLTIQCQVDSQVTMMFWYRQQPGQSLTLIATANQGSEATYESGFVIDKFPISRPNLTFSTLTVSNMSPEDSSIYLCSVGTAQETQYFGPGTRLLVL.

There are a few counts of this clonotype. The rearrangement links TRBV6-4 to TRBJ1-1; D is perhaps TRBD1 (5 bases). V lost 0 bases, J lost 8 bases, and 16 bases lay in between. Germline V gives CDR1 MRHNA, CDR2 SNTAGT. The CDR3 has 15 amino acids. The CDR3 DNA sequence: TGTGCCAGCAGTGACTCAGGGGCGCCCAATCGAGAAGCTTTCTTT. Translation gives CASSDSGAPNREAFF.

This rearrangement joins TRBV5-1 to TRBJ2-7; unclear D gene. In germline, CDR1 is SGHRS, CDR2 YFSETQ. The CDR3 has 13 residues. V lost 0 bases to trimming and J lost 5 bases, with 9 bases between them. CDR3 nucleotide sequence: TGCGCCAGCAGCTTGGGTGGCTTGAACGAGCAGTACTTC. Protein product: CASSLGGLNEQYF.

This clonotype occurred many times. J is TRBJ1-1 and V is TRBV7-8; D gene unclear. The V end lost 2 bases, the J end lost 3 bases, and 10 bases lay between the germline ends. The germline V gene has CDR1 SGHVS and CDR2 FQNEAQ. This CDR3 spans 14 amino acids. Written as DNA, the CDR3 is TGTGCCAGCAGCTTACGGGAGGGTGACACTGAAGCTTTCTTT. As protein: CASSLREGDTEAFF.

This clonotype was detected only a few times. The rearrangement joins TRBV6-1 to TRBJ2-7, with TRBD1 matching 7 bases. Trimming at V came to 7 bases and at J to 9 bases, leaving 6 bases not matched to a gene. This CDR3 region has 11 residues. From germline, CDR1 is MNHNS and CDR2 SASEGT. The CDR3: CASTEGAGQYF. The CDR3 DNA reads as TGTGCCAGCACCGAGGGGGCGGGGCAGTACTTC.

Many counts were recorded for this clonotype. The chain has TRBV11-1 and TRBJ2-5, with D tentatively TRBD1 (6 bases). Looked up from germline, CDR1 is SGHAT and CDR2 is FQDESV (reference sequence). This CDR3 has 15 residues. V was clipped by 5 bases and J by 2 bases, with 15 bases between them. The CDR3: CASSTLSRGQETQYF. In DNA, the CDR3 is TGTGCCAGCAGCACCCTCTCGAGGGGGCAAGAGACCCAGTACTTC.

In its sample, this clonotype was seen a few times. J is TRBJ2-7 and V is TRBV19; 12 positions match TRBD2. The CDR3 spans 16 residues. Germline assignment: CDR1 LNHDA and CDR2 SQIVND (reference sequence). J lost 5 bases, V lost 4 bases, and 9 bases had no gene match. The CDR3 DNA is TGTGCCAGTAGTAACAAGACTAGCGGGAGAATCAACGAGCAGTACTTC. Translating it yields CASSNKTSGRINEQYF.

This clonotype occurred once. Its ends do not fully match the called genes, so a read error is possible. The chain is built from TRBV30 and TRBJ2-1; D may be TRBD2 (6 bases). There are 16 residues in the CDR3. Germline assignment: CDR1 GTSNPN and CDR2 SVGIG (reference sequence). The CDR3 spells CAWSWGSGLAYNEQLF. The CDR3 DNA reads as TGTGCCTGGAGTTGGGGTAGCGGATTAGCCTACAATGAGCAGCTCTTC.

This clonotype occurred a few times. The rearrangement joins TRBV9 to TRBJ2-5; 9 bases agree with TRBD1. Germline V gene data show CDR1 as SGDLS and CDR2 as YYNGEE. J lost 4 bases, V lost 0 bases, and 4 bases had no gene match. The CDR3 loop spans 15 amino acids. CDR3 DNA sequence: TGTGCCAGCAGCGTAGGGACAGGGGACCCAGAGACCCAGTACTTC. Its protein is CASSVGTGDPETQYF. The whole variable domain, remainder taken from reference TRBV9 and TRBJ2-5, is DSGVTQTPKHLITATGQRVTLRCSPRSGDLSVYWYQQSLDQGLQFLIQYYNGEERAKGNILERFSAQQFPDLHSELNLSSLELGDSALYFCASSVGTGDPETQYFGPGTRLLVL.